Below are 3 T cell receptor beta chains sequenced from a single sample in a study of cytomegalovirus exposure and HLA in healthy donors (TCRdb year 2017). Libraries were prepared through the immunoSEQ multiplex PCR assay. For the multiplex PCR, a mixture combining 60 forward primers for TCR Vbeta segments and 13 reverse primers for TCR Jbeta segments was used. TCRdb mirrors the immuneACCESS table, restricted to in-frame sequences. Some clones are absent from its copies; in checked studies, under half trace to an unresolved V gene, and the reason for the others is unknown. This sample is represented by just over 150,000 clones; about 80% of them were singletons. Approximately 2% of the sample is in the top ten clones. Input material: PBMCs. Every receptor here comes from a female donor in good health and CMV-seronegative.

The CDR3 loop reads CASSPLAGTGDTQYF. Written as DNA, the CDR3 is TGTGCCAGCAGCCCCTTAGCGGGGACGGGGGATACGCAGTATTTT. This sequence joins TRBV7-2 and TRBJ2-3, with 8 bases fitting TRBD2. This CDR3 spans 15 amino acids. Looked up from germline, CDR1 is SGHTA and CDR2 is FQGNSA. The V segment lost 5 bases and the J segment 6 bases; nucleotides outside the gene matches: 10.

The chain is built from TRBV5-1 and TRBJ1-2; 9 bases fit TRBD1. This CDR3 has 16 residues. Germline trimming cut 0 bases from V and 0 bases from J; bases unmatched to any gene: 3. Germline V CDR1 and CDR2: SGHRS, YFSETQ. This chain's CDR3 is CASSLEGTGSNYGYTF. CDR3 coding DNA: TGCGCCAGCAGCTTGGAAGGGACAGGGTCTAACTATGGCTACACCTTC.

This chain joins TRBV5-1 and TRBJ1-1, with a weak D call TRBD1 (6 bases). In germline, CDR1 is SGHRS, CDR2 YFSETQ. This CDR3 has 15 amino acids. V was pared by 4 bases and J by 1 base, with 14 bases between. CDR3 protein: CASSAKTTGNTEAFF. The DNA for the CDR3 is TGCGCCAGCAGCGCGAAAACGACAGGGAACACTGAAGCTTTCTTT. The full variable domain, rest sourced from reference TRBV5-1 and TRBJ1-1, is KAGVTQTPRYLIKTRGQQVTLSCSPISGHRSVSWYQQTPGQGLQFLFEYFSETQRNKGNFPGRFSGRQFSNSRSEMNVSTLELGDSALYLCASSAKTTGNTEAFFGQGTRLTVV.